This is a list of T cell receptor beta chains from one sample in a study of metastatic and nonmetastatic thyroid tumors. With MiXCR, TCRdb called clones anew from the PCR reads. The data hold around 18,000 clones, with about 33% observed a single time. The sequencing sample was made of tumor tissue. The receptors were gathered from a female donor with papillary thyroid cancer or a benign thyroid nodule (not recorded which). Some clones in this sample may be carry-over from other donors' samples. CDR3s include the opening cysteine and the closing phenylalanine or tryptophan. Each record gives: J gene, clone size, D gene, V gene, CDR3 protein, CDR3 DNA. The D gene is left open where the match is weak. Where a row states a size, it is once, few, many or the class of an expanded clone; other rows omit it.

TRBJ2-7	.	TRBD2	TRBV28	CASTLGLAGAYEQYF	TGTGCCAGCACCCTGGGGCTGGCGGGAGCCTACGAGCAGTACTTC
TRBJ2-5	medium-sized	.	TRBV19	CASSQGQWGETQYF	TGTGCCAGTAGTCAAGGACAATGGGGAGAGACCCAGTACTTC
TRBJ2-2	few	.	TRBV6-7	CASSYSFGSGELFF	TGTGCCAGCAGTTACTCTTTTGGGTCCGGGGAGCTGTTTTTT
TRBJ1-4	medium-sized	.	TRBV7-9	CASSFAPGTLFF	TGTGCCAGCAGCTTTGCACCCGGGACGCTGTTTTTT
TRBJ1-2	medium-sized	.	TRBV2	CASSAADGHPTF	TGTGCCAGCAGTGCCGCGGACGGCCATCCCACCTTC
TRBJ1-1	.	.	TRBV20-1	CSARHREVAFF	TGCAGTGCTAGACATAGAGAGGTGGCTTTCTTT
TRBJ2-1	medium-sized	TRBD2	TRBV12-3/TRBV12-4	CASSPLAGKRDEQFF	TGTGCCAGCAGTCCGTTAGCGGGAAAGAGGGATGAGCAGTTCTTC
TRBJ2-5	.	TRBD2	TRBV6-4	CASRTLRTTTGLLAGGETQYF	TGTGCCAGCAGGACCCTCCGAACCACGACCGGGTTGTTAGCGGGGGGGGAGACCCAGTACTTC
TRBJ1-2	.	.	TRBV30	CAWSQGDDGYTF	TGTGCCTGGAGTCAAGGGGACGATGGCTACACCTTC
TRBJ2-3	few	.	TRBV2	CASSEGQGTGTQYF	TGTGCCAGCAGTGAAGGTCAGGGTACCGGTACGCAGTATTTT
TRBJ1-6	medium-sized	TRBD1	TRBV28	CASSPGQGVSPLHF	TGTGCCAGCAGCCCGGGACAGGGAGTTTCACCCCTCCACTTT
TRBJ1-4	medium-sized	.	TRBV27	CASSLVRAPREKLFF	TGTGCCAGCAGTCTCGTTCGGGCGCCGAGGGAAAAACTGTTTTTT
TRBJ2-1	many	.	TRBV7-9	CASSLLGYRQIYNEQFF	TGTGCCAGCAGCTTACTTGGGTATCGTCAGATTTACAATGAGCAGTTCTTC
TRBJ2-7	.	.	TRBV5-1	CASSLMSGNEQYF	TGCGCCAGCAGCTTGATGTCAGGGAACGAGCAGTACTTC
TRBJ2-3	.	TRBD2	TRBV20-1	CSASRTSGMGRDTQYF	TGCAGTGCTTCCCGGACTAGCGGTATGGGCAGGGATACGCAGTATTTT
TRBJ2-7	large	TRBD2	TRBV12-3/TRBV12-4	CASSLALAGVYEQYF	TGTGCCAGCAGTTTAGCGCTAGCGGGAGTATACGAGCAGTACTTC
TRBJ1-1	.	.	TRBV5-1	CASSPLDLNTEAFF	TGCGCCAGCAGTCCGCTGGACCTGAACACTGAAGCTTTCTTT
TRBJ2-1	many	.	TRBV14	CASSQISRYNEQFF	TGTGCCAGCAGCCAAATATCTAGGTACAATGAGCAGTTCTTC
TRBJ1-1	.	TRBD1	TRBV6-4	CASSLRQGTEAFF	TGTGCCAGCAGTCTGAGACAGGGAACCGAAGCTTTCTTT
TRBJ2-7	.	TRBD2	TRBV6-1	CASTSGTSNEQYF	TGTGCCAGCACCTCCGGGACTAGCAACGAGCAGTACTTC
TRBJ1-5	few	.	TRBV28	CASSLPGPQHF	TGTGCCAGCAGTTTACCCGGGCCCCAGCATTTT
TRBJ2-7	few	.	TRBV10-3	CAISESLLSAYEQYF	TGTGCCATCAGTGAGTCGTTATTATCTGCCTACGAGCAGTACTTC
TRBJ1-3	medium-sized	.	TRBV11-2	CASSLDVGPSGNTIYF	TGTGCCAGCAGCTTAGATGTAGGACCCTCTGGAAACACCATATATTTT
TRBJ1-4	many	.	TRBV7-8	CASSLVVGGKLFF	TGTGCCAGCAGCTTAGTTGTGGGAGGAAAACTGTTTTTT
TRBJ1-3	.	.	TRBV9	CASSVGGADSGNTIYF	TGTGCCAGCAGCGTAGGGGGTGCAGACTCTGGAAACACCATATATTTT
TRBJ2-5	many	.	TRBV7-2	CASSPRPGQKETQYF	TGTGCCAGCAGCCCCCGCCCTGGACAGAAAGAGACCCAGTACTTC
TRBJ2-1	.	TRBD2	TRBV5-1	CASSLGEGAGIKNEQFF	TGCGCCAGCAGCTTGGGGGAGGGAGCAGGGATCAAGAATGAGCAGTTCTTC
TRBJ1-5	few	.	TRBV2	CASRLDSPSNQPQHF	TGTGCCAGCAGACTCGACAGTCCTAGCAATCAGCCCCAGCATTTT
TRBJ1-1	medium-sized	.	TRBV19	CASRNGMWNTEAFF	TGTGCCAGTAGAAACGGGATGTGGAACACTGAAGCTTTCTTT
TRBJ2-1	.	.	TRBV6-6	CASSYGASYNEQFF	TGTGCCAGCAGTTACGGTGCGTCCTACAATGAGCAGTTCTTC
TRBJ1-1	medium-sized	.	TRBV30	CASRDKGWTEAFF	TGTGCCTCGAGGGATAAGGGTTGGACTGAAGCTTTCTTT
TRBJ2-3	many	TRBD2	TRBV6-4	CASSPGLAGTDTQYF	TGTGCCAGCAGCCCGGGACTAGCGGGAACAGATACGCAGTATTTT
TRBJ2-7	large	TRBD2	TRBV6-1	CASSESSIRLAGGEQYF	TGTGCCAGCAGTGAATCGTCAATTAGGCTAGCGGGAGGAGAGCAGTACTTC
TRBJ2-7	.	TRBD1	TRBV12-3/TRBV12-4	CASSLAGTGTYEQYF	TGTGCCAGCAGTTTAGCCGGGACAGGGACCTACGAGCAGTACTTC
TRBJ1-5	.	.	TRBV4-1	CASSQERQGNQPQHF	TGCGCCAGCAGCCAAGAAAGACAGGGCAATCAGCCCCAGCATTTT
TRBJ2-1	.	.	TRBV2	CAGSRSGPTYNEQFF	TGTGCCGGCAGCCGGTCCGGGCCCACCTACAATGAGCAGTTCTTC
TRBJ2-1	few	TRBD2	TRBV2	CASSGSSGRDEQFF	TGTGCCAGCAGTGGTAGTAGCGGGCGGGATGAGCAGTTCTTC
TRBJ2-7	few	.	TRBV10-3	CAISPAVPSYEQYF	TGTGCCATCAGCCCGGCGGTTCCCTCCTACGAGCAGTACTTC
TRBJ2-1	.	TRBD1	TRBV7-3	CASSSDRGAEQFF	TGTGCCAGCAGCTCCGACAGGGGGGCTGAGCAGTTCTTC
TRBJ1-1	once	.	TRBV11-3	CASSWGPLNTEAFF	TGTGCCAGCAGCTGGGGGCCCCTGAACACTGAAGCTTTCTTT
TRBJ1-5	few	.	TRBV2	CASTRQSLYQPQHF	TGTGCCAGCACCCGACAGTCCTTATATCAGCCCCAGCATTTT
TRBJ1-5	few	TRBD1	TRBV2	CASSGQRNQPQHF	TGTGCCAGCTCGGGACAGAGAAATCAGCCACAGCATTTT
TRBJ1-5	few	.	TRBV2	CASSEIGNQPQHF	TGTGCCAGCAGTGAGATTGGGAATCAGCCCCAGCATTTT
TRBJ2-7	.	.	TRBV6-1	CASSDPGTPAYEQYF	TGTGCCAGCAGTGACCCCGGGACCCCTGCCTACGAGCAGTACTTC
TRBJ1-2	.	TRBD1	TRBV30	CAWSAGTGATNYGYTF	TGTGCCTGGAGCGCTGGGACAGGGGCCACTAACTATGGCTACACCTTC
TRBJ1-2	.	.	TRBV7-8	CASSLDWVSSYGYTF	TGTGCCAGCAGCTTAGATTGGGTCTCCTCTTATGGCTACACCTTC
TRBJ2-3	.	.	TRBV7-2	CASSRDRGTDTQYF	TGTGCCAGCAGCCGGGATAGGGGCACAGATACGCAGTATTTT
TRBJ2-1	few	TRBD1	TRBV19	CASTRTGLNNEQFF	TGTGCCAGTACGAGGACAGGGCTCAACAATGAGCAGTTCTTC
TRBJ1-5	.	TRBD1	TRBV20-1	CSAATPGQVNQPQHF	TGCAGTGCTGCTACCCCGGGACAGGTCAATCAGCCCCAGCATTTT
TRBJ2-5	.	.	TRBV11-2	CASSLGLGGQETQYF	TGTGCCAGCAGCTTAGGCCTGGGGGGCCAAGAGACCCAGTACTTC